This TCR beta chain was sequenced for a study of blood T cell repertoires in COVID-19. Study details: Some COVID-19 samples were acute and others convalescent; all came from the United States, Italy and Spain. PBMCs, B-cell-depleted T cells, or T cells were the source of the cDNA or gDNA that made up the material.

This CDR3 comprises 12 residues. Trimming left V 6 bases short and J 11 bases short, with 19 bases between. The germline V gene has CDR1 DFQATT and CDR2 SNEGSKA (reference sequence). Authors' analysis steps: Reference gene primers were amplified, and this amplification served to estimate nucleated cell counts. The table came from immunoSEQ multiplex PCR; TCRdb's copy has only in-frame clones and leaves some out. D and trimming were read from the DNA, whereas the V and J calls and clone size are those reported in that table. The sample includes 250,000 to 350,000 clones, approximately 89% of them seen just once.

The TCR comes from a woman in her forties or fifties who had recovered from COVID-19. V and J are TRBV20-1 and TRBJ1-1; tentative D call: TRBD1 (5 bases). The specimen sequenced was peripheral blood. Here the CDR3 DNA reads TGCAGTGCCAGTGGGGACCGGGGGTCGGCTTTCTTT. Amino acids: CSASGDRGSAFF.